This T cell receptor beta chain was identified in a study of OX40 agonist ivuxolimab in advanced cancers. Notes on the research overall: Ivuxolimab was a fully human IgG2 agonistic monoclonal antibody targeting the costimulatory receptor OX40 (CD134). Intravenous ivuxolimab was administered to patients every 2 weeks at six dose levels: 0.01, 0.1, 0.3, 1.5, 3 and 10 mg/kg. Of the 50 or so patients in dose escalation, some 20 had hepatocellular carcinoma, approximately 15 had melanoma, 9 had renal cell carcinoma and 9 had head and neck cancer. In the dose-escalation cohort, approximately 80% of patients were male, and the mean age was 60 years with a range of roughly 20 to 79. Prior anti-PD-1, anti-PD-L1 or anti-CTLA-4 therapy was permitted, and checkpoint inhibitors had been received by about 37% of dose-escalation patients. Partial responses occurred in three dose-escalation patients, of whom one had hepatocellular carcinoma and two had cutaneous melanoma. Peripheral TCRbeta sequencing aimed to test whether ivuxolimab altered TCR sequence diversity and caused clonal T-cell expansion. The paper describes the monotherapy dose-escalation part (N of about 57 patients) of the phase I trial of ivuxolimab.

This clone was recorded only once. Its cognate antigen has yet to be identified. It has no much larger one-base neighbor in the sample; base qualities were not kept. The CDR3 numbers 13 residues from cysteine through phenylalanine. Of all the DNA, just the CDR3 is kept, 39 bases in frame from base 1. V loses 3 bases at its end and J loses 5 bases; junction bases beyond the gene matches: 0. Sequences KGHSH (CDR1) and LQKENI (CDR2) are obtained from the germline V gene. The trial excluded patients who had a history of autoimmune disease or were on systemic immunosuppression. Peripheral blood for TCR sequencing was drawn from every dose cohort at baseline, at cycle 4 day 1 and at cycle 7 day 1. Samples were obtained from an open-label, multicenter, first-in-human phase I dose-escalation trial of ivuxolimab. Adults with locally advanced or metastatic melanoma, renal cell carcinoma, hepatocellular carcinoma or head and neck squamous cell carcinoma were enrolled in the trial. CD4+ and CD8+ T cells were sorted separately from peripheral blood before TCR sequencing.

Beyond this particular receptor, the publication reports: In the 0.1-3.0 mg/kg groups, partial responders had among the lowest normalized peripheral clonal expansion, particularly in CD8+ T cells. The antigen specificity of the clonally expanded peripheral T cells was not determined. Low levels of normalized T-cell clonal expansion were also seen in some nonresponding patients. At doses of 0.1 to 3.0 mg/kg, clonal expansion of both CD4+ and CD8+ T cells in blood was seen between baseline and week 6. After ivuxolimab, more expanded clones were found on average in CD8+ T cells than in CD4+ T cells.

Genomic DNA was extracted from sorted cells for sequencing of the TCRbeta CDR3 region. The immunoSEQ Assay was used for sequencing of TCRbeta CDR3 regions. TCRdb re-hosts the immuneACCESS table, in-frame sequences only. Its copies lack some clones; in the studies checked, an unresolved V gene accounts for under half of them, and the cause for the rest is not known. The sample contains over 45,000 clones, nearly 85% of them found a single time. In total, the top ten clones hold roughly 1.2% of the sample. In this chain, TRBV18 is recombined with TRBJ1-4; the junction holds 7 bases that match TRBD1. This clonotype was sampled from an adult with an advanced solid tumor such as melanoma, head and neck, liver or kidney cancer. This specimen was CD4+ or CD8+ T cells sorted from blood, taken in a trial of the OX40 agonist ivuxolimab. The CDR3 protein sequence reads: CASSPGQNEKLFF. The bases read TGTGCCAGCTCACCGGGACAGAATGAAAAACTGTTTTTT. The full variable domain, with segments outside the CDR3 supplied by the reference TRBV18 and TRBJ1-4 proteins, appears as NAGVMQNPRHLVRRRGQEARLRCSPMKGHSHVYWYRQLPEEGLKFMVYLQKENIIDESGMPKERFSAEFPKEGPSILRIQQVVRGDSAAYFCASSPGQNEKLFFGSGTQLSVL.